This T cell receptor (beta chain) was sequenced in a study of blood T cell repertoires in COVID-19. V lost 6 bases, J lost 8 bases, and 9 bases stayed unmatched. Germline V gene sequence: CDR1 MNHEY, CDR2 SVGAGI. The CDR3 contains 13 residues. Assay: immunoSEQ multiplex PCR; the TCRdb copy retains only in-frame clones and omits some. The table includes 300,000 to 400,000 clones, 70% to 90% detected once. V is TRBV6-5 and J is TRBJ1-2, with 7 bases aligning to TRBD1. Material for sequencing was peripheral blood. This sequence originates from a woman younger than 45 with COVID-19, enrolled during active disease. In nucleotides, the CDR3 is TGTGCCAGCAGCCGGACAGGTTTGGGAGGCTACACCTTC. Translating gives CASSRTGLGGYTF.